These 3 T cell receptor beta chains originate from one sample sequenced in a study of blood T cell repertoires in COVID-19. Sequencing was performed with immunoSEQ multiplex PCR; in TCRdb, only in-frame clones are kept and a portion is missing. The sample yields 200,000 to 250,000 clones, about 88% seen once. The sample taken for sequencing was peripheral blood. These receptors all come from a man aged 35-49 years with active or convalescent COVID-19.

This clone appeared once. The chain has TRBV5-1 and TRBJ1-1; D is uncertain. V lost 4 bases and J lost 5, with 9 bases in between. The germline gives CDR1 SGHRS, CDR2 YFSETQ. This CDR3 contains 12 residues. CDR3 protein: CASSEPGTEAFF. CDR3 in DNA: TGCGCCAGCAGCGAACCCGGTACTGAAGCTTTCTTT.

The gene calls are TRBV28 and TRBJ2-5, with D perhaps matching TRBD1 (8 bases). Trimming took off 5 bases at V and 5 bases at J, with 18 bases between the two ends. CDR3 size: 15 residues. Germline CDR1 is MDHEN and CDR2 is SYDVKM. The CDR3 coding sequence is TGTGCCAGCAGTCCGGGGGGACAGGCCGGGGAGACCCAGTACTTC. Translation gives CASSPGGQAGETQYF. The whole variable domain, remainder taken from reference TRBV28 and TRBJ2-5, is DVKVTQSSRYLVKRTGEKVFLECVQDMDHENMFWYRQDPGLGLRLIYFSYDVKMKEKGDIPEGYSVSREKKERFSLILESASTNQTSMYLCASSPGGQAGETQYFGPGTRLLVL.

The rearrangement joins TRBV2 to TRBJ1-1; a possible D gene is TRBD1 (6 bases). Germline assignment: CDR1 SNHLY and CDR2 FYNNEI. V lost 7 bases and J 4 bases, leaving 10 bases between the germline ends. This CDR3 contains 12 residues. This CDR3 reads CASNSRGTEAFF. The DNA for the CDR3 is TGTGCCAGCAATAGCAGGGGCACTGAAGCTTTCTTT.